The clone carrying this TCR beta chain was seen a few times. CDR1 is SGHTA, CDR2 FQGTGA, per germline. The CDR3 sequence is 16 residues long. J was trimmed by 2 bases and V by 2 bases; bases with no gene match: 6. These data are taken from a study of blood T cells in healthy people across ages. The use of a sample-barcoded 5' primer and a J-beta primer mix characterized a second PCR of roughly 6 to 11 cycles. TCRdb re-called the 5' RACE reads through MiXCR, storing one row per CDR3 protein. The sample has about 780,000 distinct CDR3 sequences; about 47% are singletons. V usage is TRBV7-3 and J usage is TRBJ2-3; 8 nucleotides line up with TRBD2. Sequencing was done on a sample of blood. This sequence was found in a man at least 80 years old in good health. This chain's CDR3 is CASSLRAGGLTDTQYF. The CDR3 DNA reads TGTGCCAGCAGCTTACGGGCGGGAGGACTCACAGATACGCAGTATTTT.